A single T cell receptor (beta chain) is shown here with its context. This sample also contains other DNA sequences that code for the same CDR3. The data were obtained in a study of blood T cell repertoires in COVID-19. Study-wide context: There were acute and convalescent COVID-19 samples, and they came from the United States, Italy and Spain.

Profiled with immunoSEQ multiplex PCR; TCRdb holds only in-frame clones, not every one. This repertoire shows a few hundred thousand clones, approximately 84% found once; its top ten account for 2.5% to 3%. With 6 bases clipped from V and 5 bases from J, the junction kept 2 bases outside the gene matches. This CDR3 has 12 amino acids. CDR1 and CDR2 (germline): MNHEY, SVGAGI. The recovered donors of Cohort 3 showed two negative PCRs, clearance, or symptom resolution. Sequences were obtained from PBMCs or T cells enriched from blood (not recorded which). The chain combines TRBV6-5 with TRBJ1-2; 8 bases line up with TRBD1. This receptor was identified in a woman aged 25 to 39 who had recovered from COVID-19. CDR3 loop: CASSRQGYGYTF. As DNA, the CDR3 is TGTGCCAGCAGCCGACAGGGGTATGGCTACACCTTC.